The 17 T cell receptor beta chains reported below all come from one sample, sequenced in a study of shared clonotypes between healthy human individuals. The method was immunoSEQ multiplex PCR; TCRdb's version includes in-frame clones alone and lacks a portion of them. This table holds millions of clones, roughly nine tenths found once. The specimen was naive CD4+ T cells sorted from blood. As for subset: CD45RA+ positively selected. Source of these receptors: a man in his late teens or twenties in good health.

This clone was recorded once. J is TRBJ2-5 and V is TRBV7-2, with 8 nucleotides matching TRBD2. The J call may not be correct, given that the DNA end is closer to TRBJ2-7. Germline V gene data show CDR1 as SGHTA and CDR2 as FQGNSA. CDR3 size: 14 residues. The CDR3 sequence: CASSPGLGSYEQYF. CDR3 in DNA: TGTGCCAGCAGCCCGGGACTAGGCTCCTACGAGCAGTACTTC.

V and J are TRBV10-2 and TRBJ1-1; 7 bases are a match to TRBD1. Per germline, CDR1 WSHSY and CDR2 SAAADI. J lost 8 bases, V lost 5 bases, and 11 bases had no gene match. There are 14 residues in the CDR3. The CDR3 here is CASSPGTVRAEAFF. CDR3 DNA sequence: TGCGCCAGCAGTCCCGGGACAGTACGAGCGGAAGCTTTCTTT.

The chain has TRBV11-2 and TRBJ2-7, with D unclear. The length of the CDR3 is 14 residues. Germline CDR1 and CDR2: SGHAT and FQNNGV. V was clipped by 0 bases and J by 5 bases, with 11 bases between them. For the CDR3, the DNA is TGTGCCAGCAGCTTAGATCTTGGGGTCAACGAGCAGTACTTC. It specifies CASSLDLGVNEQYF. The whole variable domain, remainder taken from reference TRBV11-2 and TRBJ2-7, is EAGVAQSPRYKIIEKRQSVAFWCNPISGHATLYWYQQILGQGPKLLIQFQNNGVVDDSQLPKDRFSAERLKGVDSTLKIQPAKLEDSAVYLCASSLDLGVNEQYFGPGTRLTVT.

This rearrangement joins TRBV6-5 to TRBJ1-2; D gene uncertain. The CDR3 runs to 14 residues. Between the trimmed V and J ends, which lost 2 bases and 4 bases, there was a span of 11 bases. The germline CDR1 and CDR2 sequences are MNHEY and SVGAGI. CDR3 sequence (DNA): TGTGCCAGCAGTTACAACGGCTTCAGCTATGGCTACACCTTC. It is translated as CASSYNGFSYGYTF.

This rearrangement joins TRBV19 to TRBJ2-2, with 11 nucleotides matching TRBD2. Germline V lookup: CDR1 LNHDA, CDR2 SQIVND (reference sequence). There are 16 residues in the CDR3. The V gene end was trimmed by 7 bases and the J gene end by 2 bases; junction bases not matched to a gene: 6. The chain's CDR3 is CASKFGTSGNTGELFF. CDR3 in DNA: TGTGCCAGTAAGTTTGGGACTAGCGGCAACACCGGGGAGCTGTTTTTT.

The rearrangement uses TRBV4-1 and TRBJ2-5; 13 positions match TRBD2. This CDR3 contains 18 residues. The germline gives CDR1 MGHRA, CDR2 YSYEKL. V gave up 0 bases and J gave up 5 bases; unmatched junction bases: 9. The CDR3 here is CASSQDRMGLAGRETQYF. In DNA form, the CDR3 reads TGCGCCAGCAGCCAAGATCGGATGGGACTAGCGGGACGGGAGACCCAGTACTTC.

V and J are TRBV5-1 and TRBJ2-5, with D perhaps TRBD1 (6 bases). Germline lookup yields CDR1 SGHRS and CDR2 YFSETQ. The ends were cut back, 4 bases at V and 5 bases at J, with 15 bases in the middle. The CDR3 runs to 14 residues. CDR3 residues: CASSVGTGRETQYF. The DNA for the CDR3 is TGCGCCAGCAGCGTAGGAACAGGGCGTGAGACCCAGTACTTC.

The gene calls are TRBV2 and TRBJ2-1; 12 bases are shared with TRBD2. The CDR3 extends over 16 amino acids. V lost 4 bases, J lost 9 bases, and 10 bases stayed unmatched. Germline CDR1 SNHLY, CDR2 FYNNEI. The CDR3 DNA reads TGTGCCAGCAGTGCCCTAGCGGGGGGGCCCTTCAGTGAGCAGTTCTTC. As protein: CASSALAGGPFSEQFF.

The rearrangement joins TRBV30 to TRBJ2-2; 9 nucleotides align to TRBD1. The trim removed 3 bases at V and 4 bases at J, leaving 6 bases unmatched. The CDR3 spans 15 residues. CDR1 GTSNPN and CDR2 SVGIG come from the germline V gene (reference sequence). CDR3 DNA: TGTGCCTGGAGCAGGGGACAGGGAGTCACCGGGGAGCTGTTTTTT. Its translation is CAWSRGQGVTGELFF.

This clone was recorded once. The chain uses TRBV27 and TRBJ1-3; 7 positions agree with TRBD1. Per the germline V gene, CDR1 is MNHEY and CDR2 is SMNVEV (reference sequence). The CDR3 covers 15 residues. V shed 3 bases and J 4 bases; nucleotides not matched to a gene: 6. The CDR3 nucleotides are TGTGCCAGCAGTTTCCCTGGGACAGAGGGAAACACCATATATTTT. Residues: CASSFPGTEGNTIYF.

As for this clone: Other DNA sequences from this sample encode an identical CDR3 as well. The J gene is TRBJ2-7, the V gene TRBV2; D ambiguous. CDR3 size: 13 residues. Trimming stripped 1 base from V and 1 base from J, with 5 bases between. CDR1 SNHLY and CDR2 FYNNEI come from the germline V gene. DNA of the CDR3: TGTGCCAGCAGTGAAGGGCTATCCTACGAGCAGTACTTC. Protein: CASSEGLSYEQYF. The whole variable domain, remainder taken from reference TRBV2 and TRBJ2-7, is EPEVTQTPSHQVTQMGQEVILRCVPISNHLYFYWYRQILGQKVEFLVSFYNNEISEKSEIFDDQFSVERPDGSNFTLKIRSTKLEDSAMYFCASSEGLSYEQYFGPGTRLTVT.

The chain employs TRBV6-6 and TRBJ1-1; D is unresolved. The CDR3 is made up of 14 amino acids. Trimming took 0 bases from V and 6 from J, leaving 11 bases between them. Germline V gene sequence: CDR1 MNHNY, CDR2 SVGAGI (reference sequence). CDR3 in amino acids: CASSYSGIGSEAFF. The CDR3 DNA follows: TGTGCCAGCAGTTACTCAGGTATAGGGTCTGAAGCTTTCTTT.

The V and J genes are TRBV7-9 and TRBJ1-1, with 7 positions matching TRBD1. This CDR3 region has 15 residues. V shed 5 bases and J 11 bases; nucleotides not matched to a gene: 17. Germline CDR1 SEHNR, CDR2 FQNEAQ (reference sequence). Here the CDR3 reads CASSLNRGFTFGAFF. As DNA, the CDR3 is TGTGCCAGCAGCCTGAACAGGGGTTTTACGTTTGGTGCTTTCTTT.

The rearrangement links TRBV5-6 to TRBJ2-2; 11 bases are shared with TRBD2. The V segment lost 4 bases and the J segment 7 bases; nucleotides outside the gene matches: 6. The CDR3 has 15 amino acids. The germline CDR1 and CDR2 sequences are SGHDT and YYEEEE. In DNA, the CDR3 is TGTGCCAGCAGCGTTAGCGGGAGGGATTTCGGGGAGCTGTTTTTT. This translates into CASSVSGRDFGELFF.

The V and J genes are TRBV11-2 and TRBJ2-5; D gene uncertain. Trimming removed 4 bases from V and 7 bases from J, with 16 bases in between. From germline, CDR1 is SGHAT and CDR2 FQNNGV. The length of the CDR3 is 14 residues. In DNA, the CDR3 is TGTGCCAGCAGCTCGCCTCGGTCTGCTGGGACCCAGTACTTC. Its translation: CASSSPRSAGTQYF.

The CDR3 sequence: CASSEVTGELFF. In DNA form, the CDR3 reads TGTGCCAGCAGTGAGGTCACCGGGGAGCTGTTTTTT. The V call is TRBV25-1, the J call TRBJ2-2; the D is unclear. CDR3 length equals 12 residues. The germline V and J ends were trimmed by 3 bases and 4 bases, with 3 bases remaining between them. The germline V gene has CDR1 MGHDK and CDR2 SYGVNS. Using reference TRBV25-1 and TRBJ2-2 for the parts outside the CDR3, the full variable domain is EADIYQTPRYLVIGTGKKITLECSQTMGHDKMYWYQQDPGMELHLIHYSYGVNSTEKGDLSSESTVSRIRTEHFPLTLESARPSHTSQYLCASSEVTGELFFGEGSRLTVL.

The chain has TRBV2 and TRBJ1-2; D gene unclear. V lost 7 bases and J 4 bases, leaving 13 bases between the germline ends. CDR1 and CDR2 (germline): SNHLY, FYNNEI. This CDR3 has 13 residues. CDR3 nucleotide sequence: TGTGCCAGCATTACAGAGTTATCCTATGGCTACACCTTC. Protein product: CASITELSYGYTF.